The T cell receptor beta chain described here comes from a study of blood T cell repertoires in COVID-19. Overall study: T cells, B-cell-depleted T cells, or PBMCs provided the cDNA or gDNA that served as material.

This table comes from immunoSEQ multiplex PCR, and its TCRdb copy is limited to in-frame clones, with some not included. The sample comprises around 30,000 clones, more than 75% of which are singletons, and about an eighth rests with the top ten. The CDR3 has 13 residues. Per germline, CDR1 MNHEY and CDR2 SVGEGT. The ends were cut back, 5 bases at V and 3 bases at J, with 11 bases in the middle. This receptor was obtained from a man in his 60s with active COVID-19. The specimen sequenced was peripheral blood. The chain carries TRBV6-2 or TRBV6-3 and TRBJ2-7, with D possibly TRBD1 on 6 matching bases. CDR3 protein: CASSRDTYYEQYF. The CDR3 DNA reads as TGTGCCAGCAGTCGGGACACTTACTACGAGCAGTACTTC.